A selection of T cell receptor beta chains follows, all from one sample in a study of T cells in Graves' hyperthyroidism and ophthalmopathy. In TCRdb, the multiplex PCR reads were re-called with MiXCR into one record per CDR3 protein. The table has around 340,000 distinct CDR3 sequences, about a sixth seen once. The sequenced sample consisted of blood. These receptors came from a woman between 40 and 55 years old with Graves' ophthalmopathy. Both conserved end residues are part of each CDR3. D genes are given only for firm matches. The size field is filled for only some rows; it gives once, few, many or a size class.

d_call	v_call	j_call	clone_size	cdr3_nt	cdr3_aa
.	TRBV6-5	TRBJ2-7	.	TGTGCCAGCAGTTTATTACAGCCCGGGCCCGCCTACGAGCAGTACTTC	CASSLLQPGPAYEQYF
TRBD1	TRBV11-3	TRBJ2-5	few	TGTGCCAGCAGCTTATCCGACAGGGGGCGGGGAGAGACCCAGTACTTC	CASSLSDRGRGETQYF
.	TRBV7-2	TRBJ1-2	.	TGTGCCAGCAGCTTAGTTTTGGGCGGATATGGCTACACCTTC	CASSLVLGGYGYTF
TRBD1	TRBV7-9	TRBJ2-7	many	TGTGCCAGCAGCCCCACCGGGACAGGGGGCGACGAGCAGTACTTC	CASSPTGTGGDEQYF
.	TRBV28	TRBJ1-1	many	TGTGCCAGCAGTTCCCCCTCCGGTAGGGTCGGAGCTTTCTTT	CASSSPSGRVGAFF
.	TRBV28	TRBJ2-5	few	TGTGCCAGCAGTCCTATACGACCCAGGGGTGGGGAGACCCAGTACTTC	CASSPIRPRGGETQYF
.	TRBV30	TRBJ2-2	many	TGTGCCTGGAGTGACAGGGACCCCGGGGAGCTGTTTTTT	CAWSDRDPGELFF
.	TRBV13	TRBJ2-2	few	TGTGCCAGCAGCTTACCGCCCGAGACAGGTATCGGGGAGCTGTCTTTT	CASSLPPETGIGELSF
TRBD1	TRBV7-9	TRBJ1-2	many	TGTGCCAGCAGCTTGGGGACAGGGGTATCCTTTGGCTACACCTTC	CASSLGTGVSFGYTF
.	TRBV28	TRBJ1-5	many	TGTGCCAGCAGTTTACAGTTGGGAAATCAGCCCCAGCATTTT	CASSLQLGNQPQHF
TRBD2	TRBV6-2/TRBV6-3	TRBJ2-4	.	TGTGCCAGCAGTTATTCTACTAGCGGAATAGCCAAAAACATTCAGTACTTC	CASSYSTSGIAKNIQYF
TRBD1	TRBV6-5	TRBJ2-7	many	TGTGCCAGCAGTTTCCAGGGGGTCTACGAGCAGTACTTC	CASSFQGVYEQYF
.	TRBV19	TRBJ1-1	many	TGTGCCAGTAGTATAATCGGGTACCTGAACACTGAAGCTTTCTTT	CASSIIGYLNTEAFF
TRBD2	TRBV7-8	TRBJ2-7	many	TGTGCCAGCAGCCCTTCGGGGACTAGCGGGAGAGGCGAGCAGTACTTC	CASSPSGTSGRGEQYF
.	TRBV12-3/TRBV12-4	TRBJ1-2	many	TGTGCCAGCAGTTCTACCGCGGGGGACTATGGCTACACCTTC	CASSSTAGDYGYTF
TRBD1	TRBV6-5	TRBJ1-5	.	TGTGCCAGCAGTTACTCGAACAGGGGGAATCAGCCCCAGCATTTT	CASSYSNRGNQPQHF
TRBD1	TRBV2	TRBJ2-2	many	TGTGCCAGCAAGGGACAGGGCTCGAACACCGGGGAGCTGTTTTTT	CASKGQGSNTGELFF
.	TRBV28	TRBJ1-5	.	TGTGCCAGCAGTCCTACCGGGACACGGAATCAGCCCCAGCATTTT	CASSPTGTRNQPQHF
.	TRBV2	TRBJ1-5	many	TGTGCCAGCAGTGCAGGAGGCTCTAAATTCACGATTAGCAATCAGCCCCAGCATTTT	CASSAGGSKFTISNQPQHF
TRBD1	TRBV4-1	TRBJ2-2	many	TGCGCCAGCAGCCAAGGGGGACAGGGGACCGGGGAGCTGTTTTTT	CASSQGGQGTGELFF
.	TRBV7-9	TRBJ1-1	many	TGTGCCAGCAGTCCAGGGTTCGAGGGCACTGAAGCTTTCTTT	CASSPGFEGTEAFF
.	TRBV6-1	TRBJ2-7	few	TGTGCCAGCAGTGAAATTTCCGTGGTTCGCTCCTACGAGCAGTACTTC	CASSEISVVRSYEQYF
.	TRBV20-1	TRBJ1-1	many	TGCAGTGCTAGAGAGGGTGGGAGTGGGCACAAAGCTTTCTTT	CSAREGGSGHKAFF
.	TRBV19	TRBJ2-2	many	TGTGCCAGTTCTCAGGTCCCTCAGAACACCGGGGAGCTGTTTTTT	CASSQVPQNTGELFF
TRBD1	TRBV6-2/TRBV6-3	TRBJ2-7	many	TGTGCCAGCAGCACCACTAACACCGGGACAGGGTACTTC	CASSTTNTGTGYF
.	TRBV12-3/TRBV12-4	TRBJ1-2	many	TGTGCCAGCAGTTTGGGGCAGGGGTCGTTGGTCGGCTACACCTTC	CASSLGQGSLVGYTF
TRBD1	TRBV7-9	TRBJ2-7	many	TGTGCCAGCACGACAGGGCTCTCCGAGCAGTACTTC	CASTTGLSEQYF